The 26 T cell receptor beta chains below come from one sample, sequenced in a study of shared clonotypes between healthy human individuals. Some clones are missing from TCRdb's copy, which holds only in-frame ones; the method was immunoSEQ multiplex PCR. The sample records 850,000 to 1,200,000 clones, about 75% being singletons. Sequences were obtained from memory CD4+ T cells sorted from blood. Subset of the sample: CD45RA-negative fraction. The origin of the receptors is a man younger than 35 in good health.

V is TRBV6-6 and J is TRBJ1-1; possibly TRBD1 for D (5 bases). V was pared by 5 bases and J by 7 bases, with 20 bases between. The CDR3 spans 15 residues. Germline V gene data show CDR1 as MNHNY and CDR2 as SVGAGI (reference sequence). The CDR3 reads CASSRDLGRSFEAFF. In nucleotides, the CDR3 is TGTGCCAGCAGTCGGGACCTCGGAAGGTCGTTTGAAGCTTTCTTT.

The chain has TRBV4-3 and TRBJ2-3; TRBD2 matches 8 bases. CDR3 length equals 16 residues. Per germline, CDR1 LGHNA and CDR2 YSLEER. The trim removed 0 bases at V and 10 bases at J, leaving 12 bases unmatched. The CDR3 is CASSQETSGGRWSQYF. CDR3 nucleotides: TGCGCCAGCAGCCAAGAGACGTCAGGCGGGAGGTGGTCGCAGTATTTT.

The gene calls are TRBV6-6 and TRBJ2-2; possibly TRBD2 for D (7 bases). Germline assignment: CDR1 MNHNY and CDR2 SVGAGI (reference sequence). The V and J ends lost 4 bases and 5 bases respectively, with 14 bases between them. The CDR3 is made up of 15 amino acids. CDR3 nucleotide sequence: TGTGCCAGCAGTTTCGGGGGGCTTCGAACCGGGGAGCTGTTTTTT. This gives the protein CASSFGGLRTGELFF.

The table lists this clone with a few counts. CDR3 nucleotides: TGTGCCAGCAGCTCTAATCCTGGGAGCTCCTACGAGCAGTACTTC. This codes for CASSSNPGSSYEQYF. The rearrangement uses TRBV11-2 and TRBJ2-7; maybe TRBD2 (5 bases). V shed 4 bases and J shed 0 bases, with 13 bases lying between them. Germline CDR1 is SGHAT and CDR2 is FQNNGV. The CDR3 consists of 15 residues.

V is TRBV7-8 and J is TRBJ2-1; D uncertain. CDR1 and CDR2 (germline): SGHVS, FQNEAQ. V lost 0 bases to trimming and J lost 4 bases, with 13 bases between them. This CDR3 is 16 amino acids long. Written as DNA, the CDR3 is TGTGCCAGCAGCTTAGCGGGCGAGTCCACATACAATGAGCAGTTCTTC. Residues: CASSLAGESTYNEQFF.

To note about this clone: This sample also contains other DNA sequences that code for the same CDR3. V gene TRBV11-2 combines with J gene TRBJ2-7; D might be TRBD1 or TRBD2, each matching 5 bases. The CDR3 spans 13 residues. Germline values: CDR1 SGHAT, CDR2 FQNNGV. V lost 5 bases to trimming and J lost 2 bases, with 10 bases between them. CDR3 sequence (DNA): TGTGCCAGCAGCGGGGGATTGGCCTACGAGCAGTACTTC. Translation gives CASSGGLAYEQYF.

With respect to this clone: A far larger clone is only one base removed, so a read error is likely. The J gene is TRBJ2-2, the V gene TRBV7-8, with 11 bases that match TRBD2. Germline CDR1 SGHVS, CDR2 FQNEAQ. This CDR3 region has 15 residues. With 1 base clipped from V and 5 bases from J, the junction kept 0 bases outside the gene matches. Here the CDR3 reads CASSLGLAGTGELFF. The DNA of the CDR3 is TGTGCCAGCAGCTTAGGACTAGCGGGGACCGGGGAGCTGTTTTTT.

This chain joins TRBV7-9 and TRBJ2-2, with 11 bases matching TRBD1. Germline CDR1 reads SEHNR; CDR2 reads FQNEAQ (reference sequence). This CDR3 has 16 amino acids. The ends lost 5 bases at V and 6 bases at J; junction bases unmatched: 8. CDR3 sequence: CASSLRTGGASGELFF. CDR3 DNA: TGTGCCAGCAGCCTACGGACAGGGGGCGCGTCCGGGGAGCTGTTTTTT.

The chain combines TRBV11-2 with TRBJ2-2, with D unresolved. Germline-derived CDR1 and CDR2 are SGHAT and FQNNGV. V dropped 5 bases and J dropped 4 bases, with 14 bases sitting between them. The CDR3 totals 15 residues. CDR3 DNA: TGTGCCAGCAGCCCCCTCAGCTACCCCACCGGGGAGCTGTTTTTT. Translation gives CASSPLSYPTGELFF.

The chain joins TRBV29-1 to TRBJ1-4; D remains ambiguous. Germline values: CDR1 SQVTM, CDR2 ANQGSEA. The V gene lost 7 bases and the J gene lost 3 bases, with 9 bases spanning the gap. The CDR3 is 12 amino acids. In DNA, the CDR3 is TGCAGCGCCCGAGGAGCTAATGAAAAACTGTTTTTT. It codes for CSARGANEKLFF.

The chain combines TRBV5-1 with TRBJ2-2; 7 bases fit TRBD2. This CDR3 has 17 amino acids. Germline lookup yields CDR1 SGHRS and CDR2 YFSETQ. The ends lost 0 bases at V and 5 bases at J; junction bases unmatched: 10. CDR3 region: CASSLVLAGVQTGELFF. DNA for the CDR3: TGCGCCAGCAGCTTGGTTCTTGCGGGAGTCCAAACCGGGGAGCTGTTTTTT.

J is TRBJ2-7 and V is TRBV6-1, with 10 bases identical to TRBD2. The CDR3 totals 18 residues. Germline CDR1 and CDR2: MNHNS and SASEGT. V lost 1 base, J lost 5 bases, and 14 bases stayed unmatched. The CDR3 is CASSEVRAGGARGDEQYF. The CDR3 DNA sequence: TGTGCCAGCAGTGAAGTCCGAGCGGGGGGGGCCCGTGGGGACGAGCAGTACTTC.

The chain uses TRBV5-6 and TRBJ2-7, with 7 bases aligning to TRBD1. This CDR3 contains 17 residues. Trimming took 0 bases from V and 1 from J; bases not matched to a gene: 10. CDR1 is SGHDT and CDR2 is YYEEEE in the germline V gene. CDR3 DNA sequence: TGTGCCAGCAGCTTGGGACCCGGGACAGCTAATTCCTACGAGCAGTACTTC. This codes for CASSLGPGTANSYEQYF.

This clone was detected only once. Here the CDR3 DNA reads TGTGCCAGCTCACAGGGGAGATTTTACAATGAGCAGTTCTTC. Its translation is CASSQGRFYNEQFF. J is TRBJ2-1 and V is TRBV18; the D call may be TRBD1 or TRBD2 (5 bases each). Germline lookup yields CDR1 KGHSH and CDR2 LQKENI. The CDR3 contains 14 residues. The ends were cut back, 4 bases at V and 4 bases at J, with 11 bases in the middle.

The J gene is TRBJ2-4, the V gene TRBV2; D is possibly TRBD1 (5 bases). The CDR3 consists of 14 residues. V dropped 6 bases and J dropped 0 bases, with 9 bases sitting between them. Germline assignment: CDR1 SNHLY and CDR2 FYNNEI. The CDR3 coding sequence is TGTGCCAGCAGAGCAGGGATAGCCAAAAACATTCAGTACTTC. Translation: CASRAGIAKNIQYF.

The chain uses TRBV10-3 and TRBJ2-2; no clear D. Per germline, CDR1 ENHRY and CDR2 SYGVKD. This CDR3 spans 12 amino acids. Trimming pared 5 bases from V and 8 bases from J, leaving 9 bases between. The CDR3 region has the DNA TGTGCCATCAGTAAGAGGACGGGGGAGCTGTTTTTT. Its protein is CAISKRTGELFF.

Here the CDR3 DNA reads TGTGCCACCCAGTTCCTGGACTCTGGAAACACCATATATTTT. This codes for CATQFLDSGNTIYF. The J gene is TRBJ1-3, the V gene TRBV10-3; no reliable D call. Germline CDR1 reads ENHRY; CDR2 reads SYGVKD. There are 14 residues in the CDR3. The ends were cut back, 10 bases at V and 0 bases at J, with 13 bases in the middle.

The chain recombines TRBV5-1 with TRBJ2-1; 8 positions agree with TRBD1. The V and J ends lost 5 bases and 6 bases, in that order; junction bases with no gene match: 7. The germline V gene has CDR1 SGHRS and CDR2 YFSETQ. This CDR3 has 14 residues. The CDR3 loop reads CASRKTGVSNEQFF. In nucleotides, the CDR3 is TGCGCCAGCAGAAAGACAGGGGTCAGCAATGAGCAGTTCTTC.

The chain recombines TRBV10-3 with TRBJ2-3; D is perhaps TRBD1 (5 bases). CDR3 length equals 14 residues. Germline CDR1 and CDR2: ENHRY and SYGVKD. Trimming removed 9 bases from V and 2 bases from J, with 15 bases in between. This CDR3 is CAISDKVSTDTQYF. The CDR3, as DNA: TGTGCCATATCGGACAAGGTTTCCACAGATACGCAGTATTTT.

This clone was recorded many times. The chain recombines TRBV30 with TRBJ1-6; 10 bases align to TRBD1. V was clipped by 2 bases and J by 6 bases; unmatched bases: 4. The CDR3 is made up of 15 amino acids. Per the germline V gene, CDR1 is GTSNPN and CDR2 is SVGIG (reference sequence). CDR3 sequence reads: CAWSTRDRGNSPLHF. The CDR3 DNA sequence: TGTGCCTGGAGTACCCGGGACAGGGGTAATTCACCCCTCCACTTT.

The chain carries TRBV6-5 and TRBJ2-7, with TRBD1 matching 7 bases. The V and J ends lost 6 bases and 2 bases, in that order; junction bases with no gene match: 10. This CDR3 has 15 residues. The germline gives CDR1 MNHEY, CDR2 SVGAGI. CDR3 DNA: TGTGCCAGCAGATTAGGCCGGGACAGAGCCTACGAGCAGTACTTC. Protein: CASRLGRDRAYEQYF.

The chain uses TRBV21-1 and TRBJ2-7; no check of the table's D call, TRBD2, against the DNA was made. TRBV21-1 is shown as a pseudogene. This CDR3 has 13 residues. The DNA for the CDR3 is TGTGCCAGCCCACCGGGGGGCAGATACGAGCAGTACTTC. Protein product: CASPPGGRYEQYF.

Only one count was recorded for this clone. This chain uses TRBV19 with TRBJ1-4; 8 nucleotides line up with TRBD1. The CDR3 has 15 residues. Looked up from germline, CDR1 is LNHDA and CDR2 is SQIVND (reference sequence). V trimming: 4 bases; J trimming: 3 bases; junction bases outside the gene matches: 4. CDR3 in DNA: TGTGCCAGTAGTACCCAGGGGGCTGCTAATGAAAAACTGTTTTTT. Its translation: CASSTQGAANEKLFF.

The chain combines TRBV15 with TRBJ2-1, with 9 nucleotides matching TRBD1. From germline, CDR1 is LNHNV and CDR2 YYDKDF (reference sequence). This CDR3 contains 17 residues. V shed 0 bases, J shed 7 bases, and the junction held 10 bases outside the gene matches. This CDR3 is CATSRDRGTGSSNEQFF. CDR3 nucleotides: TGTGCCACCAGCAGAGATCGGGGGACAGGGAGTAGTAATGAGCAGTTCTTC.

This chain links TRBV10-3 with TRBJ2-5; D unclear. The CDR3 length is 13 residues. Germline V CDR1 and CDR2: ENHRY, SYGVKD. Trimming left V 6 bases short and J 5 bases short, with 13 bases between. The CDR3 region has the DNA TGTGCCATCAGCTCCCTTGCGCAGGAGACCCAGTACTTC. This gives the protein CAISSLAQETQYF.

The chain has TRBV30 and TRBJ2-7, with 7 nucleotides matching TRBD1. Trimming cost V 2 bases and J 5 bases; bases outside gene matches: 3. The CDR3 loop spans 12 amino acids. Germline assignment: CDR1 GTSNPN and CDR2 SVGIG (reference sequence). The DNA for the CDR3 is TGTGCCTGGAGTCACAGGGGCAACGAGCAGTACTTC. This gives the protein CAWSHRGNEQYF. Using reference TRBV30 and TRBJ2-7 for the parts outside the CDR3, the full variable domain is SQTIHQWPATLVQPVGSPLSLECTVEGTSNPNLYWYRQAAGRGLQLLFYSVGIGQISSEVPQNLSASRPQDRQFILSSKKLLLSDSGFYLCAWSHRGNEQYFGPGTRLTVT.